Below, one T cell receptor (beta chain) is given with its context. These data belong to a study of shared clonotypes between healthy human individuals. TCRdb keeps only in-frame clones here, not all; method: immunoSEQ multiplex PCR. The data hold some 1,600,000 clones, with approximately 98% observed a single time. Trimming shortened V by 4 bases and J by 0 bases, and 13 bases separated the two germline ends. Germline CDR1 is MDHEN and CDR2 is SYDVKM. The CDR3 runs to 15 residues. The J gene is TRBJ2-7, the V gene TRBV28; D is unclear. The sequencing sample was made of naive CD4+ T cells sorted from blood. Subset here: CD45RA+ positively selected. The source is a man younger than 40 in good health. CDR3 region: CASSSQFESSYEQYF. The CDR3 DNA sequence: TGTGCCAGCAGTTCCCAATTTGAAAGCTCCTACGAGCAGTACTTC.